A single sample is the source of the 4 T cell receptor beta chains below, sequenced in a study of shared clonotypes between healthy human individuals. Assay: immunoSEQ multiplex PCR; the TCRdb copy retains only in-frame clones and omits some. In the table there are fewer than 600,000 clones, about four fifths of which are singletons. Source material: PBMCs. These receptors all stem from a woman aged 35 to 49 in good health. Some clones in this sample may be carry-over from other donors' samples.

V usage is TRBV20-1 and J usage is TRBJ2-7; perhaps TRBD1 as D (5 bases). This CDR3 comprises 11 residues. The germline CDR1 and CDR2 sequences are DFQATT and SNEGSKA (reference sequence). Trimming removed 4 bases at V and 2 bases at J, with 6 bases between. CDR3 nucleotide sequence: TGCAGTGCTACCAGGGCCTACGAGCAGTACTTC. Amino acid sequence: CSATRAYEQYF.

V gene TRBV7-2 combines with J gene TRBJ1-5; 10 bases line up with TRBD1. V gave up 5 bases and J gave up 7 bases; unmatched junction bases: 8. Germline loops: CDR1 SGHTA, CDR2 FQGNSA. This CDR3 is 15 amino acids long. The chain's CDR3 is CASSGRTGGGQPQHF. DNA for the CDR3: TGTGCCAGCAGCGGACGGACAGGGGGAGGCCAGCCCCAGCATTTT.

This clone was recorded once. This sequence joins TRBV6-5 and TRBJ2-7, with D perhaps TRBD2 (5 bases). This CDR3 is 14 amino acids long. Germline loops: CDR1 MNHEY, CDR2 SVGAGI. Trimming took 6 bases from V and 3 from J, leaving 15 bases between them. The DNA for the CDR3 is TGTGCCAGCAGCAGAGGGCCACCTAACTACGAGCAGTACTTC. Its translation is CASSRGPPNYEQYF.

CDR3 in amino acids: CASSFTQSTEAFF. The DNA for the CDR3 is TGTGCCAGCAGTTTTACCCAGAGCACTGAAGCTTTCTTT. The rearrangement links TRBV6-4 to TRBJ1-1; no definite D call. The V and J ends lost 5 bases and 4 bases respectively, with 11 bases between them. This CDR3 is 13 amino acids long. In germline, CDR1 is MRHNA, CDR2 SNTAGT.